These 20 T cell receptor beta chains came from one sample sequenced in a study of siplizumab effects on memory and regulatory T cells. TCRdb's copy holds only in-frame clones and misses some; the assay was immunoSEQ multiplex PCR. The table lists about 100,000 clones, approximately 94% of them singletons, with around 0.6% in the top ten. Sequenced sample: Tregs sorted from blood. These TCRs come from a human donor in good health.

The rearrangement links TRBV7-3 to TRBJ1-1; D is undetermined. This CDR3 comprises 14 residues. CDR1 is SGHTA and CDR2 is FQGTGA in the germline V gene. Trimming pared 3 bases from V and 0 bases from J, leaving 8 bases between. The chain's CDR3 is CASSFSRMNTEAFF. CDR3 coding DNA: TGTGCCAGCAGCTTTTCCAGGATGAACACTGAAGCTTTCTTT.

This chain connects TRBV6-1 to TRBJ2-7, with D possibly being TRBD1 (8 bases). Germline V gives CDR1 MNHNS, CDR2 SASEGT. Trimming took 6 bases from V and 1 from J, leaving 16 bases between them. This CDR3 comprises 15 residues. The CDR3 loop reads CASRMGGTGSYEQYF. The CDR3 region has the DNA TGTGCCAGCAGGATGGGGGGGACAGGATCCTACGAGCAGTACTTC.

The table lists this clone with a count of one. The chain uses TRBV5-1 and TRBJ2-2; 9 bases align to TRBD1. With 3 bases clipped from V and 4 bases from J, the junction kept 13 bases outside the gene matches. Germline loops: CDR1 SGHRS, CDR2 YFSETQ. The CDR3 runs 18 residues. The CDR3 coding sequence is TGCGCCAGCAGCTCCGACCCCCGGGGACAGGGCCGCACCGGGGAGCTGTTTTTT. Translated: CASSSDPRGQGRTGELFF.

The CDR3 reads CAWSVFIGSRSYEQYF. The CDR3 nucleotides read TGTGCCTGGAGTGTATTCATTGGCAGCCGCTCCTACGAGCAGTACTTC. The chain employs TRBV30 and TRBJ2-7; D gene ambiguous. The V end was cut by 0 bases, the J end by 0 bases, with 15 bases between. CDR3 length: 16 residues. Germline V gives CDR1 GTSNPN, CDR2 SVGIG (reference sequence).

The chain carries TRBV20-1 and TRBJ2-7, with D uncertain. Per germline, CDR1 DFQATT and CDR2 SNEGSKA (reference sequence). The CDR3 loop spans 11 amino acids. The CDR3 DNA sequence: TGCAGGGCTGGGTCCTCCTACGAGCAGTACTTC. Protein: CRAGSSYEQYF.

The CDR3 loop is CASRSVGTYEQYF. The CDR3 region has the DNA TGTGCCAGCAGGTCCGTCGGAACCTACGAGCAGTACTTC. The rearrangement links TRBV2 to TRBJ2-7; unclear D gene. Deletions cut 6 bases from V and 2 bases from J, with 11 bases between. The CDR3 has 13 amino acids. Germline V gives CDR1 SNHLY, CDR2 FYNNEI.

The rearrangement uses TRBV5-8 and TRBJ2-7; D ambiguous. In germline, CDR1 is SGHTS, CDR2 YDEGEE. V was trimmed by 2 bases and J by 0 bases, leaving 6 bases between them. CDR3 length equals 13 residues. CDR3 nucleotide sequence: TGTGCCAGCAGCTTCGGTCTCTCCTACGAGCAGTACTTC. Amino acid sequence: CASSFGLSYEQYF.

CDR3 protein: CASSGTVFYNEQFF. In DNA form, the CDR3 reads TGTGCCAGCAGCGGGACAGTCTTCTACAATGAGCAGTTCTTC. J is TRBJ2-1 and V is TRBV28, with TRBD1 matching 7 bases. The CDR3 contains 14 residues. The junction had 5 bases not matched to a gene; V was cut back by 6 bases and J by 3 bases. Germline V lookup: CDR1 MDHEN, CDR2 SYDVKM.

This chain uses TRBV29-1 with TRBJ1-1; 8 bases fit TRBD1. The CDR3 runs to 14 residues. Germline lookup yields CDR1 SQVTM and CDR2 ANQGSEA. J was trimmed by 3 bases and V by 6 bases; bases with no gene match: 9. Here the CDR3 reads CSVSTGGRDTEAFF. The CDR3 nucleotides are TGCAGCGTAAGTACAGGGGGTAGAGACACTGAAGCTTTCTTT.

The rearrangement joins TRBV4-1 to TRBJ2-5; a weak D match, TRBD1 (5 bases). Germline V CDR1 and CDR2: MGHRA, YSYEKL. The CDR3 sequence is 16 residues long. V was trimmed by 4 bases and J by 1 base, leaving 16 bases between them. CDR3 bases: TGCGCCAGCAGCCTACTTCCCCCGACAGTCCAAGAGACCCAGTACTTC. It is translated as CASSLLPPTVQETQYF.

The V gene is TRBV9, the J gene TRBJ2-2; D not resolved. Trimming shortened V by 4 bases and J by 1 base, and 8 bases separated the two germline ends. The germline V gene has CDR1 SGDLS and CDR2 YYNGEE. CDR3 length: 14 residues. The CDR3 DNA is TGTGCCAGCAGCAGGCTGCAGAACACCGGGGAGCTGTTTTTT. Translation gives CASSRLQNTGELFF. The entire variable domain, with the rest obtained from reference TRBV9 and TRBJ2-2, is as follows: DSGVTQTPKHLITATGQRVTLRCSPRSGDLSVYWYQQSLDQGLQFLIQYYNGEERAKGNILERFSAQQFPDLHSELNLSSLELGDSALYFCASSRLQNTGELFFGEGSRLTVL.

CDR3 sequence reads: CAWSVLLSQPQHF. For the CDR3, the DNA is TGTGCCTGGAGTGTACTCCTTAGCCAGCCCCAGCATTTT. The chain links TRBV30 to TRBJ1-5; no reliable D call. This CDR3 is 13 amino acids long. Germline lookup yields CDR1 GTSNPN and CDR2 SVGIG (reference sequence). Between the trimmed V and J ends, which lost 0 bases and 7 bases, there was a span of 10 bases.

The rearrangement uses TRBV11-3 and TRBJ2-2; perhaps D is TRBD1 or TRBD2 (5 bases each). The CDR3 covers 12 residues. The V end lost 5 bases, the J end lost 9 bases, and 10 bases lay between the germline ends. Germline CDR1 SGHNT, CDR2 YENEEA. The chain's CDR3 is CASSVGTRELFF. CDR3 sequence (DNA): TGTGCCAGCAGCGTAGGGACCCGGGAGCTGTTTTTT.

The chain has TRBV6-5 and TRBJ1-2; 8 bases line up with TRBD1. The CDR3 sequence is 13 residues long. Losses at the gene ends were 6 bases for V and 6 bases for J; bases not matched to a gene: 6. CDR1 MNHEY and CDR2 SVGAGI come from the germline V gene. The CDR3 sequence is CASRELDRDGYTF. The CDR3 DNA reads TGTGCCAGCAGGGAGTTGGACAGGGATGGCTACACCTTC.

V and J are TRBV11-3 and TRBJ2-5, with D unclear. V was cut by 4 bases and J by 4 bases, with 7 bases left in between. The germline CDR1 and CDR2 sequences are SGHNT and YENEEA. The CDR3 consists of 12 residues. CDR3 amino acids: CASSSIPETQYF. The CDR3 DNA reads as TGTGCCAGCAGCTCGATCCCAGAGACCCAGTACTTC.

The chain couples TRBV10-2 to TRBJ2-5, with 7 bases lining up with TRBD2. V lost 5 bases to trimming and J lost 5 bases; unmatched junction nucleotides: 8. CDR1 WSHSY and CDR2 SAAADI come from the germline V gene. The CDR3 has 14 residues. This chain's CDR3 is CASSPGTIGETQYF. The CDR3 nucleotides are TGCGCCAGCAGTCCCGGGACTATCGGCGAGACCCAGTACTTC.

The chain's CDR3 is CASSLLGLADYNEQFF. CDR3 sequence (DNA): TGTGCCAGCAGCCTACTCGGACTAGCGGACTACAATGAGCAGTTCTTC. The chain is built from TRBV13 and TRBJ2-1, with 10 bases fitting TRBD2. Germline CDR1 and CDR2: PRHDT and FYEKMQ (reference sequence). This CDR3 is built from 16 residues. With 5 bases clipped from V and 3 bases from J, the junction kept 7 bases outside the gene matches. Full variable domain (rest looked up from reference TRBV13 and TRBJ2-1): AAGVIQSPRHLIKEKRETATLKCYPIPRHDTVYWYQQGPGQDPQFLISFYEKMQSDKGSIPDRFSAQQFSDYHSELNMSSLELGDSALYFCASSLLGLADYNEQFFGPGTRLTVL.

The V gene is TRBV9, the J gene TRBJ1-3; D is undetermined. The germline V gene encodes CDR1 SGDLS and CDR2 YYNGEE. V was cut by 2 bases and J by 0 bases, with 9 bases left in between. This CDR3 has 15 amino acids. CDR3: CASSVQPSSGNTIYF. The CDR3 coding sequence is TGTGCCAGCAGCGTTCAACCAAGCTCTGGAAACACCATATATTTT.

J is TRBJ2-3 and V is TRBV2; possibly TRBD1 for D (5 bases). Trimming stripped 7 bases from V and 3 bases from J, with 17 bases between. In germline, CDR1 is SNHLY, CDR2 FYNNEI. The CDR3 covers 15 residues. CDR3 sequence reads: CASTMGPPLTDTQYF. The CDR3 region has the DNA TGTGCCAGCACAATGGGGCCCCCCCTTACAGATACGCAGTATTTT.

The rearrangement uses TRBV4-2 and TRBJ2-3; 9 bases are a match to TRBD2. Trimming removed 0 bases from V and 2 bases from J; junction bases left unmatched: 6. In germline, CDR1 is LGHNA, CDR2 YNFKEQ. The CDR3 covers 17 residues. The CDR3 DNA is TGTGCCAGCAGCCAAGATGGCGGGAGGGCCGACACAGATACGCAGTATTTT. It yields the protein CASSQDGGRADTDTQYF.